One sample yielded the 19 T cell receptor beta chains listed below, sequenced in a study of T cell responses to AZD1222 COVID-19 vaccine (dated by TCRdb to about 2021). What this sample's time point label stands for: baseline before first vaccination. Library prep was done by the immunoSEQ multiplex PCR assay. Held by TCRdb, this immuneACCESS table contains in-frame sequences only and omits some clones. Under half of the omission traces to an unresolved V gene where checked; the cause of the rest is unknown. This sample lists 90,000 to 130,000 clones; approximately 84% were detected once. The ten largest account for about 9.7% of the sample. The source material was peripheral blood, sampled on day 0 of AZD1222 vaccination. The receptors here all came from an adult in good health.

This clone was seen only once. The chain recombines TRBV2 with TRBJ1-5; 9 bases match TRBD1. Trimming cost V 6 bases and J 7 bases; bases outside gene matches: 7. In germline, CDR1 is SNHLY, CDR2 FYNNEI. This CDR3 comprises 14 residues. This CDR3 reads CASSATGGDQPQHF. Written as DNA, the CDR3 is TGTGCCAGCAGCGCGACAGGGGGAGACCAGCCCCAGCATTTT.

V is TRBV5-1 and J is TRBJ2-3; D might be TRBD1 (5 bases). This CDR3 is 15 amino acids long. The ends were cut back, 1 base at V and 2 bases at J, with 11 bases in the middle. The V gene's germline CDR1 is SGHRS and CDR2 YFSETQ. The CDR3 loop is CASSLQGELTDTQYF. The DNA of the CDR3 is TGCGCCAGCAGCTTGCAGGGTGAGCTCACAGATACGCAGTATTTT.

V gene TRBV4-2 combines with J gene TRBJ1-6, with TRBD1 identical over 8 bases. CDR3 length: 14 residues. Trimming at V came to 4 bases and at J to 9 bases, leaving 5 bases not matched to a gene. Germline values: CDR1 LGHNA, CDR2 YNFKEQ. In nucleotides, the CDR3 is TGTGCCAGCAGCCCTGGACAGGGAAGTTCACCCCTCCACTTT. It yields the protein CASSPGQGSSPLHF.

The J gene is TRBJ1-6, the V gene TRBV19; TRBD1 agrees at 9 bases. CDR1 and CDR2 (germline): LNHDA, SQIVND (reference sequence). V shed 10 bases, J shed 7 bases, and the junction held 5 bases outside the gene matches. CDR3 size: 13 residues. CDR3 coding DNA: TGTGCCATCGGGACAGGGATGAATTCACCCCTCCACTTT. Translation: CAIGTGMNSPLHF.

CDR3 region: CASSLFRVTGTDTQYF. The CDR3 coding sequence is TGTGCCAGCAGTCTGTTTAGGGTGACAGGCACAGATACGCAGTATTTT. V usage is TRBV28 and J usage is TRBJ2-3; D may be TRBD1 (5 bases). Germline CDR1 is MDHEN and CDR2 is SYDVKM. Trimming pared 5 bases from V and 1 base from J, leaving 16 bases between. The CDR3 consists of 16 residues.

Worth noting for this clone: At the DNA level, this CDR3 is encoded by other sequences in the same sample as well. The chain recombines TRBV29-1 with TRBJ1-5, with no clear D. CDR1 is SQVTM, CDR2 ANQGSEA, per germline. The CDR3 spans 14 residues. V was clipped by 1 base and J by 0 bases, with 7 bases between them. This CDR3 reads CSVEGTDSNQPQHF. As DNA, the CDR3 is TGCAGCGTTGAAGGGACGGATAGCAATCAGCCCCAGCATTTT.

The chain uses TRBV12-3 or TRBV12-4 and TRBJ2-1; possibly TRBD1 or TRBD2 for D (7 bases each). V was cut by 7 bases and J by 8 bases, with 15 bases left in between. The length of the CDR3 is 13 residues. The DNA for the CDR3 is TGTGCCAGCACCCCGACAGGGAGGGATGAGCAGTTCTTC. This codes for CASTPTGRDEQFF.

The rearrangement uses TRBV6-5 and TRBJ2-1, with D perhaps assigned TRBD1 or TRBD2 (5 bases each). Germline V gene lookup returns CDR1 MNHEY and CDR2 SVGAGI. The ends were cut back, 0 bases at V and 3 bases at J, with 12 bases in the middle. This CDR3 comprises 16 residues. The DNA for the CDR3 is TGTGCCAGCAGTTACTCGACAGCGGTGGGCTACAATGAGCAGTTCTTC. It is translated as CASSYSTAVGYNEQFF.

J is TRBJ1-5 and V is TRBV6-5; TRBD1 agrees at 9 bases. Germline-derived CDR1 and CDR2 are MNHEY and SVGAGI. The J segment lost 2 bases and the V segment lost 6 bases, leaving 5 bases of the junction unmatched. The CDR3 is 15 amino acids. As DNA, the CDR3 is TGTGCCAGCAGAGACAGGGGGGCAGGCAATCAGCCCCAGCATTTT. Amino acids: CASRDRGAGNQPQHF.

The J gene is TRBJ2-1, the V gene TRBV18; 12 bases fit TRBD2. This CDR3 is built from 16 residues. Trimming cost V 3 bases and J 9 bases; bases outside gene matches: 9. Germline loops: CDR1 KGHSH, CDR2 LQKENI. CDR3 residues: CASSPRLAGDRGEQFF. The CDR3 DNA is TGTGCCAGCTCACCGAGACTAGCGGGAGATAGGGGTGAGCAGTTCTTC.

The CDR3 nucleotides are TGTGCCAGCAGCTTAAGGCGAATCGATGAGCAGTTCTTC. Translated: CASSLRRIDEQFF. V is TRBV7-2 and J is TRBJ2-1; the D is unclear. Trimming pared 2 bases from V and 8 bases from J, leaving 10 bases between. From germline, CDR1 is SGHTA and CDR2 FQGNSA. The CDR3 runs 13 residues. Combining the CDR3 with reference TRBV7-2 and TRBJ2-1 gives the whole variable domain GAGVSQSPSNKVTEKGKDVELRCDPISGHTALYWYRQSLGQGLEFLIYFQGNSAPDKSGLPSDRFSAERTGGSVSTLTIQRTQQEDSAVYLCASSLRRIDEQFFGPGTRLTVL.

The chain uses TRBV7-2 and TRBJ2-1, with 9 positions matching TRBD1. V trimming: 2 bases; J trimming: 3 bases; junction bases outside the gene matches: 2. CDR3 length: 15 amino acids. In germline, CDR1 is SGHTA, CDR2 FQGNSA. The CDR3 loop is CASSLTGQGYNEQFF. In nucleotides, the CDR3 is TGTGCCAGCAGCTTAACGGGACAGGGCTACAATGAGCAGTTCTTC.

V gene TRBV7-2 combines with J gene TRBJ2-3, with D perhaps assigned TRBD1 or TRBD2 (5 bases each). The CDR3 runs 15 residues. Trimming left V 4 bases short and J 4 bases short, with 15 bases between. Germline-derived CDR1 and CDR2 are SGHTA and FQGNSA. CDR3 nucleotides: TGTGCCAGCAGCTCCCCGGGGCGAGGGGCAGATACGCAGTATTTT. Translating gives CASSSPGRGADTQYF.

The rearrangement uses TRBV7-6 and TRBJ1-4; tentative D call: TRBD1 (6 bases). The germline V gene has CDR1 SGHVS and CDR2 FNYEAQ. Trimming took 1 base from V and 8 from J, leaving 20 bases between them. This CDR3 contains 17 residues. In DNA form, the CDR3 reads TGTGCCAGCAGCTTAGAAGTTTACACAGGGCTGGGCGAAAAACTGTTTTTT. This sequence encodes CASSLEVYTGLGEKLFF.

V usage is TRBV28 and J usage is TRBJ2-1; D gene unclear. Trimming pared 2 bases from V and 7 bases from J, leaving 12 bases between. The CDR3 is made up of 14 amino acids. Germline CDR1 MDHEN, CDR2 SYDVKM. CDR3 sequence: CASSLPIKANEQFF. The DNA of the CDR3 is TGTGCCAGCAGTTTACCCATTAAAGCAAATGAGCAGTTCTTC.

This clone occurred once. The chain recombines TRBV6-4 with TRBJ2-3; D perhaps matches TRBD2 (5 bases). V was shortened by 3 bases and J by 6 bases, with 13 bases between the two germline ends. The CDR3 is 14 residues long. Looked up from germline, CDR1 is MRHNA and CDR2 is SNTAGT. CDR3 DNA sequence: TGTGCCAGCAGTGAACAAATAGCGCCGGATACGCAGTATTTT. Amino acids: CASSEQIAPDTQYF.

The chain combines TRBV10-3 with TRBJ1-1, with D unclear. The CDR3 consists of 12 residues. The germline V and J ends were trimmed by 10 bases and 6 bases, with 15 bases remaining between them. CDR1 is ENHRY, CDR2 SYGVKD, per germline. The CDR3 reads CATQGQRPEAFF. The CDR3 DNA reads TGTGCCACCCAAGGGCAGAGGCCTGAAGCTTTCTTT.

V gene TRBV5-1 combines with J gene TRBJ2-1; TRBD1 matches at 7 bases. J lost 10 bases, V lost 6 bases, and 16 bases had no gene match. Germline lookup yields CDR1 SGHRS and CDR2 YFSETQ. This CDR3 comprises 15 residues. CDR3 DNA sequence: TGCGCCAGCACCTTACCGGGACAGCGCGCAAAGGAGCAGTTCTTC. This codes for CASTLPGQRAKEQFF.

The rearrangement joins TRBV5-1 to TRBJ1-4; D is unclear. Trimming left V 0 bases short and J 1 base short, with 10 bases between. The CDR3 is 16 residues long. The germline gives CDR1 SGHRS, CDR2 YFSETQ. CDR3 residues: CASSLGTVRTNEKLFF. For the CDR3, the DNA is TGCGCCAGCAGCTTGGGTACGGTCAGAACTAATGAAAAACTGTTTTTT.